Listed below are T cell receptor beta chains from one sample, sequenced in a study of blood T cell repertoires in COVID-19. Assay: immunoSEQ multiplex PCR; the TCRdb copy retains only in-frame clones and omits some. The sample includes roughly 250,000 clones, around 81% seen only once; the top ten take about 3.2%. What was sequenced was peripheral blood. The receptors derive from a woman aged 60-75 years with active or convalescent COVID-19. CDR3s include the opening cysteine and the closing phenylalanine or tryptophan. A D gene is named only where the DNA matches it firmly. The listing skips clone size in some rows; elsewhere it reads once, few, many or a size class.

TRBV7-9	TRBJ1-1	17	.	TRBD1	CASSASPGQGPNTEAFF	TGTGCCAGCAGCGCCAGTCCGGGACAGGGGCCTAACACTGAAGCTTTCTTT
TRBV2	TRBJ1-2	18	many	TRBD1	CASSERGTGSPRGYGYTF	TGTGCCAGCAGTGAGAGGGGGACAGGGTCCCCGAGAGGCTATGGCTACACCTTC
TRBV5-4	TRBJ2-3	15	.	TRBD2	CASSKTSGSTDTQYF	TGTGCCAGCAGCAAGACTAGCGGAAGCACAGATACGCAGTATTTT
TRBV29-1	TRBJ2-7	15	.	.	CSVAPDRLETYEQYF	TGCAGCGTGGCACCCGACAGACTTGAGACCTACGAGCAGTACTTC
TRBV5-1	TRBJ1-2	13	.	TRBD1	CASSLAGGDGYTF	TGCGCCAGCAGCTTGGCAGGGGGCGATGGCTACACCTTC
TRBV3-1/TRBV3-2	TRBJ2-3	15	.	.	CASSPTPGSTDTQYF	TGTGCCAGCAGCCCTACCCCCGGTAGCACAGATACGCAGTATTTT
TRBV5-6	TRBJ2-3	15	once	TRBD1	CASSAGQETTDTQYF	TGTGCCAGCAGCGCGGGACAGGAGACCACAGATACGCAGTATTTT
TRBV7-9	TRBJ1-1	13	.	TRBD1	CASSLRGRTEAFF	TGTGCCAGCAGCTTAAGGGGGCGAACTGAAGCTTTCTTT
TRBV5-1	TRBJ2-7	15	few	TRBD1	CASSLQGTGRWEQYF	TGCGCCAGCAGCTTGCAAGGGACAGGGCGGTGGGAGCAGTACTTC
TRBV19	TRBJ1-2	12	.	.	CASVGQGHGYTF	TGTGCCAGTGTTGGGCAGGGTCATGGCTACACCTTC
TRBV3-1/TRBV3-2	TRBJ1-1	13	.	.	CASSSEGRAEAFF	TGTGCCAGCTCTTCCGAGGGAAGGGCTGAAGCTTTCTTT
TRBV5-5	TRBJ1-2	14	once	.	CASSQGSSNYGYTF	TGTGCCAGCAGCCAGGGGTCTTCTAACTATGGCTACACCTTC
TRBV30	TRBJ1-4	16	.	.	CAWSGTNRARNEKLFF	TGTGCCTGGAGTGGGACCAACAGGGCGAGAAATGAAAAACTGTTTTTT
TRBV6-2/TRBV6-3	TRBJ2-3	14	.	TRBD1	CASSRTGGTDTQYF	TGTGCCAGCAGTCGGACAGGGGGGACAGATACGCAGTATTTT
TRBV6-6	TRBJ2-1	15	.	TRBD2	CASSSGGAGLDEQFF	TGTGCCAGCAGTAGCGGGGGGGCGGGGTTAGATGAGCAGTTCTTC
TRBV7-9	TRBJ1-6	16	once	.	CASSLWLGGPHSPLHF	TGTGCCAGCAGCTTATGGTTGGGGGGTCCTCATTCACCCCTCCACTTT
TRBV9	TRBJ2-7	16	.	TRBD2	CASSVGRGGQTYEQYF	TGTGCCAGCAGCGTAGGGCGCGGGGGGCAGACCTACGAGCAGTACTTC
TRBV2	TRBJ1-2	14	.	.	CASSDRVGNYGYTF	TGTGCCAGCAGTGACAGGGTCGGTAACTATGGCTACACCTTC
TRBV27	TRBJ1-5	16	.	TRBD1	CASRPLDRGLNQPQHF	TGTGCCAGCAGGCCGCTTGACAGGGGGTTGAATCAGCCCCAGCATTTT
TRBV5-5	TRBJ1-1	13	.	TRBD1	CASSSQTGVEAFF	TGTGCCAGCAGCTCCCAGACAGGGGTTGAAGCTTTCTTT
TRBV7-2	TRBJ2-3	15	.	TRBD1	CASSFGQGRIDTQYF	TGTGCCAGCAGCTTCGGACAGGGGAGGATAGATACGCAGTATTTT
TRBV28	TRBJ1-2	15	.	.	CASSSQGSSFYGYTF	TGTGCCAGCAGTTCACAGGGAAGTAGCTTCTATGGCTACACCTTC
TRBV19	TRBJ1-5	17	.	.	CASSFALFGGSNQPQHF	TGTGCCAGCAGTTTTGCCCTATTTGGAGGTAGCAATCAGCCCCAGCATTTT
TRBV7-9	TRBJ1-5	13	.	.	CASSLARDQPQHF	TGTGCCAGCAGCTTAGCGAGGGATCAGCCCCAGCATTTT
TRBV2	TRBJ2-5	14	.	.	CASSEFSAQETQYF	TGTGCCAGCAGTGAATTTAGTGCACAAGAGACCCAGTACTTC
TRBV3-1/TRBV3-2	TRBJ2-5	12	.	.	CASWTAAETQYF	TGTGCCAGCTGGACAGCGGCGGAGACCCAGTACTTC
TRBV7-8	TRBJ2-2	15	.	TRBD1	CASSHWGQDTGELFF	TGTGCCAGCAGCCACTGGGGACAGGACACCGGGGAGCTGTTTTTT
TRBV7-9	TRBJ1-1	15	.	.	CASSLTGGKNTEAFF	TGTGCCAGCAGCTTAACGGGGGGCAAGAACACTGAAGCTTTCTTT
TRBV19	TRBJ2-1	15	once	TRBD2	CASSIPSGGTNEQFF	TGTGCCAGTAGTATTCCTAGCGGGGGGACCAATGAGCAGTTCTTC
TRBV16	TRBJ1-2	16	.	TRBD1	CASSQSWDSRPYGYTF	TGTGCCAGCAGCCAATCATGGGACAGCAGACCCTATGGCTACACCTTC
TRBV11-2	TRBJ1-6	12	.	.	CASSVGGSPLHF	TGTGCCAGCTCCGTCGGAGGCTCACCCCTCCACTTT
TRBV12-5	TRBJ1-5	14	.	.	CASNLVRDYQPQHF	TGTGCTAGTAATCTCGTAAGAGACTATCAGCCCCAGCATTTT
TRBV6-5	TRBJ1-4	13	.	.	CASRRGWGEKLFF	TGTGCCAGCCGTAGGGGCTGGGGTGAAAAACTGTTTTTT
TRBV28	TRBJ2-5	15	.	.	CASSSTAGLGETQYF	TGTGCCAGCAGTTCGACAGCGGGTCTCGGGGAGACCCAGTACTTC
TRBV19	TRBJ1-1	14	.	.	CASSIDPLGAEAFF	TGTGCCAGTAGTATAGACCCGCTCGGGGCTGAAGCTTTCTTT
TRBV6-5	TRBJ2-3	15	.	.	CASSSWAGGTDTQYF	TGTGCCAGCAGTTCTTGGGCAGGGGGGACAGATACGCAGTATTTT
TRBV5-8	TRBJ2-5	13	.	TRBD1	CASGQGQPETQYF	TGTGCCAGCGGCCAGGGACAGCCGGAGACCCAGTACTTC
TRBV9	TRBJ1-2	14	once	.	CASSVAGQPYGYTF	TGTGCCAGCAGCGTAGCCGGACAGCCCTATGGCTACACCTTC
TRBV10-2	TRBJ2-3	15	.	TRBD2	CASSAGLAGTDTQYF	TGCGCCAGCAGTGCGGGACTAGCGGGCACAGATACGCAGTATTTT
TRBV3-1/TRBV3-2	TRBJ2-3	14	.	.	CASRRGGSADTQYF	TGTGCCAGCAGAAGGGGGGGTAGCGCAGATACGCAGTATTTT
TRBV10-1	TRBJ2-5	12	few	.	CAADGNQETQYF	TGCGCCGCGGACGGGAACCAAGAGACCCAGTACTTC
TRBV4-1	TRBJ1-6	15	once	.	CASSQGIQGRSPLHF	TGCGCCAGCAGCCAAGGTATACAGGGCCGTTCACCCCTCCACTTT
TRBV5-1	TRBJ2-5	16	.	TRBD2	CASSYGLATIQETQYF	TGCGCCAGCAGCTACGGACTAGCGACCATCCAAGAGACCCAGTACTTC
TRBV2	TRBJ2-5	13	.	.	CASSPLYQETQYF	TGTGCCAGCAGTCCCTTGTACCAAGAGACCCAGTACTTC
TRBV6-5	TRBJ1-2	12	.	.	CASSRGDYGYTF	TGTGCCAGCAGCCGCGGGGACTATGGCTACACCTTC
TRBV11-1	TRBJ1-4	15	once	TRBD1	CASSYRTGFNEKLFF	TGTGCCAGCAGCTACCGGACAGGGTTTAATGAAAAACTGTTTTTT
TRBV6-2/TRBV6-3	TRBJ1-2	15	.	.	CASSLSTGENYGYTF	TGTGCCAGCAGCCTTTCGACAGGCGAGAACTATGGCTACACCTTC
TRBV6-5	TRBJ1-2	13	.	.	CASNLSRVGGYTF	TGTGCCAGCAATTTGAGCAGGGTCGGCGGCTACACCTTC
TRBV2	TRBJ2-7	14	few	.	CASSGASSRVEQYF	TGTGCCAGCAGTGGGGCCTCAAGCCGCGTCGAGCAGTACTTC
TRBV11-2	TRBJ2-1	14	.	TRBD2	CASSLERGGNEQFF	TGTGCCAGCAGCTTAGAGCGGGGGGGCAATGAGCAGTTCTTC
TRBV5-4	TRBJ2-2	16	.	TRBD2	CASSLDSGGAGGELFF	TGTGCCAGCAGCTTGGATAGCGGGGGGGCAGGTGGGGAGCTGTTTTTT
TRBV6-6	TRBJ1-1	12	.	.	CASSRRTPEAFF	TGTGCCAGCAGCCGACGGACACCTGAAGCTTTCTTT
TRBV3-1/TRBV3-2	TRBJ1-6	14	.	TRBD1	CASSSTGTSSPLHF	TGTGCCAGCTCCTCGACAGGGACCTCTTCACCCCTCCACTTT
TRBV5-1	TRBJ2-2	15	.	TRBD1	CASSFLQGAIGELFF	TGCGCCAGCAGCTTCTTACAGGGGGCGATCGGGGAGCTGTTTTTT
TRBV12-3/TRBV12-4	TRBJ1-3	13	.	.	CASRAASGNTIYF	TGTGCCAGCAGGGCGGCCTCTGGAAACACCATATATTTT
TRBV7-9	TRBJ1-2	14	.	TRBD1	CASSSTGAHGGYTF	TGTGCCAGCAGCAGCACAGGGGCGCATGGCGGCTACACCTTC